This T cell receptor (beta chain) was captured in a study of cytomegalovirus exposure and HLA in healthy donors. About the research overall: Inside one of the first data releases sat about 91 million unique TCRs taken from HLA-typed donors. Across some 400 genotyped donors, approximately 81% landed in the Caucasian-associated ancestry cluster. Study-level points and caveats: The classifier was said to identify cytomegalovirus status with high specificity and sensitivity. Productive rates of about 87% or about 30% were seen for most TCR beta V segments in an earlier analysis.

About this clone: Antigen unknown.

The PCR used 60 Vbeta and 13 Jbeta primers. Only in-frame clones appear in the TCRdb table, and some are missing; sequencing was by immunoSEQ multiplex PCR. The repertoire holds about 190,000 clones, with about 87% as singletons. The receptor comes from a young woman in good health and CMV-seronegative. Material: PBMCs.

CDR3 in amino acids: CASSLLASGGANEQFF. The DNA of the CDR3 is TGCGCCAGCAGCTTGTTGGCTAGCGGGGGGGCAAATGAGCAGTTCTTC. This chain joins TRBV5-1 and TRBJ2-1, with 12 bases that match TRBD2. Trimming at V came to 1 base and at J to 7 bases, leaving 6 bases not matched to a gene. The CDR3 has 16 amino acids. In germline, CDR1 is SGHRS, CDR2 YFSETQ.